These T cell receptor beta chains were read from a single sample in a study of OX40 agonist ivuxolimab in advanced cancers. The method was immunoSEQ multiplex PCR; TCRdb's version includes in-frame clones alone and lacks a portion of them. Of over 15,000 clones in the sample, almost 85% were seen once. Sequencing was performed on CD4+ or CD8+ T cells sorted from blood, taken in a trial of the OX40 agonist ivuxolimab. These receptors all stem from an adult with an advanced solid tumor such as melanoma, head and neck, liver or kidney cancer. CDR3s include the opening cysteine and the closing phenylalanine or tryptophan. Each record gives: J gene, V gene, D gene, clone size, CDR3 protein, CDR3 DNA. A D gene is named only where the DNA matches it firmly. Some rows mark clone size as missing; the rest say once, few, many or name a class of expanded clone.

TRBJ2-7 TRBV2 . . CASRKEGPSYEQYF TGTGCCAGCAGAAAGGAGGGGCCCTCCTACGAGCAGTACTTC
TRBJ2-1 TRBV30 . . CAWEKQGRFNEQFF TGTGCCTGGGAAAAGCAGGGGAGGTTCAATGAGCAGTTCTTC
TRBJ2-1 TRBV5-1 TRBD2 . CASSLGGTSRNEQFF TGCGCCAGCAGCTTGGGCGGGACTAGCAGAAATGAGCAGTTCTTC
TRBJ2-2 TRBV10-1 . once CASSDGGGELFF TGCGCCAGCAGCGACGGGGGCGGGGAGCTGTTTTTT
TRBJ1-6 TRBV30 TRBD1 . CAWSVGRTGGHSPLHF TGTGCCTGGAGTGTAGGGAGGACAGGGGGTCATTCACCCCTCCACTTT
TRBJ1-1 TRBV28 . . CASRGRGLNTEAFF TGTGCCAGCAGGGGGAGGGGACTGAACACTGAAGCTTTCTTT
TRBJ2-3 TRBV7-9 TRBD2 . CASSLAGSTDTQYF TGTGCCAGCAGCCTAGCGGGATCCACAGATACGCAGTATTTT
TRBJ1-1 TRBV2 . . CASSDSGANTEAFF TGTGCCAGCAGTGATTCAGGTGCCAACACTGAAGCTTTCTTT
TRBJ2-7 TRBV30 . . CAWSVIRQNQPPYEQYF TGTGCCTGGAGTGTAATTCGACAGAACCAACCCCCCTACGAGCAGTACTTC
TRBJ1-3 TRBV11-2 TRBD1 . CASREQGGLGNTIYF TGTGCCAGCAGGGAACAGGGGGGCCTGGGAAACACCATATATTTT
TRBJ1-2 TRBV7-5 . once CASSFTPDRTLNYGYTF TGTGCCAGCAGCTTCACTCCGGACAGAACCTTAAACTATGGCTACACCTTC
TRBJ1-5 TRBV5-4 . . CASSSDSNQPQHF TGTGCCAGCAGCAGTGATAGCAATCAGCCCCAGCATTTT
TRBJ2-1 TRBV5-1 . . CASSLDSEQFF TGCGCCAGCAGCTTGGACAGTGAGCAGTTCTTC
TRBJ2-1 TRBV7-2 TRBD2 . CASSRTSGAYNEQFF TGTGCCAGCAGCCGCACTAGCGGGGCTTACAATGAGCAGTTCTTC
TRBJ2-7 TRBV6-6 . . CATRMGGSYEQYF TGTGCCACCAGAATGGGGGGTTCCTACGAGCAGTACTTC
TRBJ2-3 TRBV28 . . CASTGHGGPGFTDTQYF TGTGCCAGCACGGGACATGGGGGGCCCGGATTCACAGATACGCAGTATTTT
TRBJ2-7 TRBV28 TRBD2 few CASSLYPLAGVTSYEQYF TGTGCCAGCAGTTTATATCCCCTAGCGGGAGTTACCTCCTACGAGCAGTACTTC
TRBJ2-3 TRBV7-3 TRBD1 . CASSFPGQGIDTQYF TGTGCCAGCAGCTTCCCGGGACAGGGGATAGATACGCAGTATTTT
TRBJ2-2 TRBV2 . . CASIKGSGNTGELFF TGTGCCAGCATTAAGGGCAGTGGGAACACCGGGGAGCTGTTTTTT
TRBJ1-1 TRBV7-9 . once CASSFVNQNTEAFF TGTGCCAGCAGCTTCGTCAACCAGAACACTGAAGCTTTCTTT
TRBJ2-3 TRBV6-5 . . CASSSQGVGTDTQYF TGTGCCAGCAGTTCACAGGGAGTTGGCACAGATACGCAGTATTTT
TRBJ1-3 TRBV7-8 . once CASSQLWGASGNTIYF TGTGCCAGCAGCCAACTTTGGGGGGCTAGTGGAAACACCATATATTTT
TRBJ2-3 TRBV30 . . CAWSVWAAGDTQYF TGTGCCTGGAGTGTATGGGCCGCGGGGGATACGCAGTATTTT
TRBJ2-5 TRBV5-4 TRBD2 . CATRSGTEETQYF TGTGCCACCCGTAGCGGGACCGAAGAGACCCAGTACTTC
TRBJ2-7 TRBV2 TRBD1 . CASTLSGTGKYEQYF TGTGCCAGCACCCTCTCCGGGACAGGGAAATACGAGCAGTACTTC
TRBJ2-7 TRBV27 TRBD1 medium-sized CASMTGSEQYF TGTGCCAGTATGACAGGGTCCGAGCAGTACTTC
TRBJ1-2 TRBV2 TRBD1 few CASSEGTGYGYTF TGTGCCAGCAGCGAAGGGACAGGCTATGGCTACACCTTC
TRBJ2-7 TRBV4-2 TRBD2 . CASSQAIPGTSGSYEQYF TGTGCCAGCAGCCAAGCCATCCCCGGGACTAGCGGATCCTACGAGCAGTACTTC
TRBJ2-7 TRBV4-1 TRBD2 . CASSQGGLGTYEQYF TGCGCCAGCAGCCAAGGGGGACTAGGAACTTACGAGCAGTACTTC
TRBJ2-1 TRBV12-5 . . CASGPPGSYEQFF TGTGCTAGTGGTCCGCCAGGGTCGTATGAGCAGTTCTTC
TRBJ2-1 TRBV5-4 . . CASSSYNEQFF TGTGCCAGCAGCTCCTACAATGAGCAGTTCTTC
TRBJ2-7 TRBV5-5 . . CASSYGTTISYEQYF TGTGCCAGCAGCTATGGAACCACCATTTCCTACGAGCAGTACTTC
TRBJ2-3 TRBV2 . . CASGTVYTQYF TGTGCCAGCGGGACGGTATATACGCAGTATTTT
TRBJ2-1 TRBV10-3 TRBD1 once CASGGQGALWEFF TGTGCCAGCGGGGGACAGGGGGCCTTATGGGAGTTCTTC
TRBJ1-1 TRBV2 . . CASSVQGNTEAFF TGTGCCAGCAGTGTCCAGGGTAACACTGAAGCTTTCTTT
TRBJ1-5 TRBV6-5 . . CASRPLDSSNQPQHF TGTGCCAGCAGGCCCCTGGACAGTAGCAATCAGCCCCAGCATTTT
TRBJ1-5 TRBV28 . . CASSQVLRGESQPQHF TGTGCCAGCAGCCAAGTATTGAGGGGCGAAAGTCAGCCCCAGCATTTT
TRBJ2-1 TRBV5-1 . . CASSATGKFSSYNEQFF TGCGCCAGCAGCGCAACAGGGAAATTCTCGTCCTACAATGAGCAGTTCTTC
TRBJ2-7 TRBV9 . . CASSPRGHLYEQYF TGTGCCAGCAGCCCCAGGGGACATCTCTACGAGCAGTACTTC
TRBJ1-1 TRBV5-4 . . CASSLESRRGREAFF TGTGCCAGCAGCTTGGAGAGTCGTCGGGGGCGCGAAGCTTTCTTT
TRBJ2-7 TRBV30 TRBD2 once CAWELAGGREEQYF TGTGCCTGGGAACTAGCGGGAGGTCGTGAAGAGCAGTACTTC
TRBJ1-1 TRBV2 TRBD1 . CASSHDRELCTEAFF TGTGCCAGCAGTCATGACAGGGAACTATGCACTGAAGCTTTCTTT
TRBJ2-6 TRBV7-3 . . CASSPGGPGANVLTF TGTGCCAGCAGTCCCGGGGGGCCTGGGGCCAACGTCCTGACTTTC
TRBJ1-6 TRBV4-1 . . CASSQTGTPLHF TGCGCCAGCAGCCAGACAGGCACACCCCTCCACTTT
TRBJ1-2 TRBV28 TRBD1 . CASRQTGGVRYGYTF TGTGCCAGCAGACAGACAGGGGGCGTTAGATATGGCTACACCTTC